The 16 T cell receptor beta chains presented below share a single source sample, sequenced in a study of cytomegalovirus exposure and HLA in healthy donors. PCR used 60 Vbeta primers and 13 Jbeta primers. Libraries were prepared by immunoSEQ multiplex PCR; TCRdb keeps only in-frame clonotypes and omits some of them. This table holds 95,000 to 150,000 clones, about 80% found once. The sample comprised PBMCs. Every receptor here comes from a man aged 25 to 40 in good health and CMV-seronegative.

On this clone itself: This specimen includes other DNA sequences encoding the same CDR3. The chain is built from TRBV30 and TRBJ1-1, with TRBD1 as a possible D gene (5 bases). The V gene's germline CDR1 is GTSNPN and CDR2 SVGIG (reference sequence). The CDR3 runs 13 residues. V shed 0 bases and J shed 2 bases, with 7 bases lying between them. The CDR3 DNA follows: TGTGCCTGGAGTGTCCAGGGCAACACTGAAGCTTTCTTT. It specifies CAWSVQGNTEAFF.

The rearrangement joins TRBV5-4 to TRBJ1-6; D is unclear. CDR3 length: 19 residues. Germline V CDR1 and CDR2: SGHNT, YYREEE (reference sequence). The V gene lost 1 base and the J gene lost 4 bases, with 21 bases spanning the gap. The CDR3 DNA sequence: TGTGCCAGCAGCTTGCATAGAGGGAACCTCAACTTATATAATTCACCCCTCCACTTT. Encoded protein: CASSLHRGNLNLYNSPLHF.

The chain joins TRBV9 to TRBJ2-7, with 12 bases lining up with TRBD2. The germline CDR1 and CDR2 sequences are SGDLS and YYNGEE. The CDR3 is 15 amino acids. Trimming at V came to 0 bases and at J to 5 bases, leaving 3 bases not matched to a gene. CDR3 protein: CASSVGRLAGDEQYF. CDR3 DNA: TGTGCCAGCAGCGTAGGTCGACTAGCGGGAGACGAGCAGTACTTC.

This clone was seen only a few times. A junction end diverges from the germline sequence, so it may reflect a read error. The chain uses TRBV20-1 and TRBJ2-7; D is possibly TRBD1 (5 bases). The CDR3 length is 11 residues. Germline assignment: CDR1 DFQATT and CDR2 SNEGSKA (reference sequence). CDR3 sequence: CSTAHSYEQYF. The CDR3 DNA reads TGTTCGACAGCGCACTCCTACGAGCAGTACTTC.

The chain employs TRBV7-9 and TRBJ1-2; no definite D call. The germline V and J ends were trimmed by 6 bases and 7 bases, with 12 bases remaining between them. Germline V CDR1 and CDR2: SEHNR, FQNEAQ (reference sequence). This CDR3 has 12 amino acids. CDR3 DNA sequence: TGTGCCAGCAGGGCACAGAACGGTGGCTACACCTTC. Protein: CASRAQNGGYTF. Complete variable domain (other parts from reference TRBV7-9 and TRBJ1-2): DTGVSQNPRHKITKRGQNVTFRCDPISEHNRLYWYRQTLGQGPEFLTYFQNEAQLEKSRLLSDRFSAERPKGSFSTLEIQRTEQGDSAMYLCASRAQNGGYTFGSGTRLTVV.

The CDR3 sequence is CAIRGTGGGEAFF. Here the CDR3 DNA reads TGTGCCATCAGGGGCACAGGGGGGGGAGAAGCTTTCTTT. The J gene is TRBJ1-1, the V gene TRBV10-3; 8 positions match TRBD1. This CDR3 is built from 13 residues. The germline V gene encodes CDR1 ENHRY and CDR2 SYGVKD. V was clipped by 6 bases and J by 8 bases; unmatched bases: 8.

This chain joins TRBV5-1 and TRBJ1-4, with 10 bases aligning to TRBD1. Germline CDR1 is SGHRS and CDR2 is YFSETQ. The ends lost 3 bases at V and 8 bases at J; junction bases unmatched: 7. The CDR3 is 15 amino acids. CDR3 nucleotide sequence: TGCGCCAGCAGCTCGAGTGACAGGGGGCTGGAAAAACTGTTTTTT. Its translation: CASSSSDRGLEKLFF.

The rearrangement joins TRBV30 to TRBJ2-5, with TRBD2 as a possible D gene (6 bases). The CDR3 is 13 residues long. The V gene lost 3 bases and the J gene lost 7 bases, with 15 bases spanning the gap. The V gene's germline CDR1 is GTSNPN and CDR2 SVGIG (reference sequence). The CDR3 bases are TGTGCCTGGAGGGACACGGGGGTACTGACCCAGTACTTC. Its protein is CAWRDTGVLTQYF.

CDR3 sequence: CASSLSTSGNYEQYF. The CDR3 nucleotides read TGTGCCAGCAGTTTAAGTACTAGCGGGAACTACGAGCAGTACTTC. The chain links TRBV28 to TRBJ2-7; 10 bases agree with TRBD2. The germline gives CDR1 MDHEN, CDR2 SYDVKM. There are 15 residues in the CDR3. J was trimmed by 3 bases and V by 2 bases; bases with no gene match: 4. The full variable domain, rest sourced from reference TRBV28 and TRBJ2-7, is DVKVTQSSRYLVKRTGEKVFLECVQDMDHENMFWYRQDPGLGLRLIYFSYDVKMKEKGDIPEGYSVSREKKERFSLILESASTNQTSMYLCASSLSTSGNYEQYFGPGTRLTVT.

This clone was detected a few times. The chain uses TRBV2 and TRBJ2-5, with D possibly TRBD2 on 5 matching bases. Germline loops: CDR1 SNHLY, CDR2 FYNNEI. The CDR3 extends over 15 amino acids. V was trimmed by 0 bases and J by 4 bases, leaving 12 bases between them. This CDR3 is CASSEARTGGETQYF. The CDR3 region has the DNA TGTGCCAGCAGTGAAGCGCGGACTGGCGGAGAGACCCAGTACTTC.

This chain connects TRBV5-3 to TRBJ2-1; 12 nucleotides line up with TRBD2. Being an ORF, TRBV5-3 has a function that is uncertain. J gave up 7 bases and V 2 bases, and 4 bases lay outside the gene matches. The CDR3 spans 15 residues. CDR3 sequence reads: CARSFPSGGANEQFF. Here the CDR3 DNA reads TGTGCCAGAAGCTTTCCTAGCGGGGGGGCGAATGAGCAGTTCTTC.

The rearrangement uses TRBV7-6 and TRBJ1-2; the D is unclear. Germline assignment: CDR1 SGHVS and CDR2 FNYEAQ. The CDR3 sequence is 16 residues long. The V gene lost 1 base and the J gene lost 5 bases, with 17 bases spanning the gap. CDR3 protein: CASSLDAPGKGYGYTF. In nucleotides, the CDR3 is TGTGCCAGCAGCTTAGACGCGCCGGGGAAAGGGTATGGCTACACCTTC.

The V and J genes are TRBV14 and TRBJ2-1; tentative D call: TRBD2 (6 bases). CDR3 length: 16 amino acids. The V end was cut by 5 bases, the J end by 2 bases, with 16 bases between. In germline, CDR1 is SGHDN, CDR2 FVKESK. This CDR3 reads CASSAYGGRPYNEQFF. The CDR3 region has the DNA TGTGCCAGCAGCGCTTATGGAGGGAGGCCCTACAATGAGCAGTTCTTC.

The rearrangement links TRBV9 to TRBJ2-1; D call uncertain. The germline V and J ends were trimmed by 2 bases and 0 bases, with 9 bases remaining between them. The CDR3 consists of 15 residues. Germline V gene data show CDR1 as SGDLS and CDR2 as YYNGEE. The CDR3 DNA follows: TGTGCCAGCAGCGTCCAGGAAGCCTCCTACAATGAGCAGTTCTTC. It is translated as CASSVQEASYNEQFF.

The rearrangement joins TRBV5-1 to TRBJ2-1, with 7 bases aligning to TRBD1. Germline CDR1 SGHRS, CDR2 YFSETQ. The ends lost 4 bases at V and 5 bases at J; junction bases unmatched: 6. This CDR3 comprises 14 residues. The DNA for the CDR3 is TGCGCCAGCAGCCTCGGGACAGTAAACAATGAGCAGTTCTTC. It encodes CASSLGTVNNEQFF.

This clone has just a few counts. This sequence joins TRBV13 and TRBJ2-3; no definite D call. V was cut by 3 bases and J by 1 base, with 8 bases left in between. Germline lookup yields CDR1 PRHDT and CDR2 FYEKMQ (reference sequence). This CDR3 has 14 amino acids. The DNA of the CDR3 is TGTGCCAGCAGCTTTACACAGCGCACAGATACGCAGTATTTT. This gives the protein CASSFTQRTDTQYF. Variable domain in full (rest from reference TRBV13 and TRBJ2-3): AAGVIQSPRHLIKEKRETATLKCYPIPRHDTVYWYQQGPGQDPQFLISFYEKMQSDKGSIPDRFSAQQFSDYHSELNMSSLELGDSALYFCASSFTQRTDTQYFGPGTRLTVL.